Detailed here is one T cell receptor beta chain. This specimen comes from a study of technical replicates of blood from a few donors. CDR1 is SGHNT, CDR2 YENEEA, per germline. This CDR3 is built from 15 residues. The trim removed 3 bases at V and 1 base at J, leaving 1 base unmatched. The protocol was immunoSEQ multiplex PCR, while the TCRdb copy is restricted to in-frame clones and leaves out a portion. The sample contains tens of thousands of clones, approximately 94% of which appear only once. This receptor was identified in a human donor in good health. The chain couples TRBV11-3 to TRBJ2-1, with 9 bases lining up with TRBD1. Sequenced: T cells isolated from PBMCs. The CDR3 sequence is CASSFGTGSYNEQFF. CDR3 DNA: TGTGCCAGCAGCTTCGGGACAGGGTCCTACAATGAGCAGTTCTTC.